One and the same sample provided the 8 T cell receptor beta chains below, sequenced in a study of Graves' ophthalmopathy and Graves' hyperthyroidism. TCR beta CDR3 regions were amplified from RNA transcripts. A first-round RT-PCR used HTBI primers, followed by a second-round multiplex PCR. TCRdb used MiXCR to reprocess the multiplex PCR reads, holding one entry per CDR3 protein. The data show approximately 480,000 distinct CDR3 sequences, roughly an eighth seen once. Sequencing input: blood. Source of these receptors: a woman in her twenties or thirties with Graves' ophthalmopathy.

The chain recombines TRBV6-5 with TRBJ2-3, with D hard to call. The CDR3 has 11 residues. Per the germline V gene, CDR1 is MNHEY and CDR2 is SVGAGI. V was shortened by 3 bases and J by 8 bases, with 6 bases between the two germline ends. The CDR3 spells CASSYDGTQYF. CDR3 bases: TGTGCCAGCAGTTATGACGGTACGCAGTATTTT.

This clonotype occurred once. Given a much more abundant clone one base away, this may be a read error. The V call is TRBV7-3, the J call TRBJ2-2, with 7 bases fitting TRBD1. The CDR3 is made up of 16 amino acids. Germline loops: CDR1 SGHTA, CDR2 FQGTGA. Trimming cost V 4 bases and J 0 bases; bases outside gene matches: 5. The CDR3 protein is CASSSGTAANTGELFF. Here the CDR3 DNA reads TGTGCCAGCAGCTCGGGGACAGCGGCGAACACCGGGGAGCTGTTTTTT.

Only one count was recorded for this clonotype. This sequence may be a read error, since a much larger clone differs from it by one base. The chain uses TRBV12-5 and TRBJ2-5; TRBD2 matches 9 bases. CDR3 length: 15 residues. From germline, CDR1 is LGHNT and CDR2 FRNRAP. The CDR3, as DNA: TGTGCTAGCGGCGGGGGGGGGAAAGCGAGGGAGAGCCAGTACTTC. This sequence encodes CASGGGGKARESQYF.

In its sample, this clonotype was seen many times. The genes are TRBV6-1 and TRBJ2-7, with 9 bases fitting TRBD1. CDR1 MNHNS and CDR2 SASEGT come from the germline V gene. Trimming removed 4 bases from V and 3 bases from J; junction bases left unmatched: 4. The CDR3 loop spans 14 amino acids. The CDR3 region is CASSALTGGYEQYF. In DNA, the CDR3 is TGTGCCAGCAGTGCCTTGACAGGGGGCTACGAGCAGTACTTC.

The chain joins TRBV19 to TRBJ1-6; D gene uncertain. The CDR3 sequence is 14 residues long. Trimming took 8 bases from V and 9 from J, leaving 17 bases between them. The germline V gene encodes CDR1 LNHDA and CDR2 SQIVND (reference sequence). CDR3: CASGVKGGGSPLHF. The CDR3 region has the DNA TGTGCCAGTGGGGTCAAGGGCGGAGGTTCACCCCTCCACTTT.

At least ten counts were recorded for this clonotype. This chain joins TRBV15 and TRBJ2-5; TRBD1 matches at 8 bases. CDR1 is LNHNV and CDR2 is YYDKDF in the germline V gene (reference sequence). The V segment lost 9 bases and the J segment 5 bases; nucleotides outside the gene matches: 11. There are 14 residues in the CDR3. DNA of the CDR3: TGTGCCACTGGAGAGGGACAGGTCCGGGAGACCCAGTACTTC. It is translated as CATGEGQVRETQYF.

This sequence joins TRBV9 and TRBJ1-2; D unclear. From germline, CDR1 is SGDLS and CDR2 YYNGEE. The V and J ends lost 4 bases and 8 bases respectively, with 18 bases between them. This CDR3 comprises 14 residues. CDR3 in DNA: TGTGCCAGCAGCCCTCTTTTAGAGAGAAGGGGCTACACCTTC. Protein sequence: CASSPLLERRGYTF. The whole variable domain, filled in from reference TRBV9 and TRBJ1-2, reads DSGVTQTPKHLITATGQRVTLRCSPRSGDLSVYWYQQSLDQGLQFLIQYYNGEERAKGNILERFSAQQFPDLHSELNLSSLELGDSALYFCASSPLLERRGYTFGSGTRLTVV.

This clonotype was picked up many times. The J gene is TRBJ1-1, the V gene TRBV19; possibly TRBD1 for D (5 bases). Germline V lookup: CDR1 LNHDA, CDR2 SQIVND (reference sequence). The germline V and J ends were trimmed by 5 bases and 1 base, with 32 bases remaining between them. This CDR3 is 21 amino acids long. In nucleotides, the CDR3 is TGTGCCAGTAGTCGGCCCCCTCGGGGACTGGCCAACCTTCAAAGGAACACTGAAGCTTTCTTT. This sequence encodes CASSRPPRGLANLQRNTEAFF.